This T cell receptor beta chain appears in the sequencing data of a study of beta chain features in type 1 diabetes. Reverse transcription of all isolated RNA meant that expressed TCRB transcripts were sequenced. Libraries were prepared by immunoSEQ multiplex PCR; TCRdb keeps only in-frame clonotypes and omits some of them. This sample has about 370,000 clones, with roughly a tenth found just once. About this clone itself: The antigen remains undetermined.

A sort by CD45RO/CCR7/CD25/CD127/CD95/CD27 yielded CD4+ naive, central memory, regulatory and stem cell-like memory cells. Findings and limits, study-wide: In comparison with healthy donors, patients had naive, central memory and Treg TCRB repertoires that appeared more similar. In type 1 diabetes patients, VDJ junctions had fewer insertions; deletions at these junctions were more frequent. In patients and controls equally, PCR might favor templates that are shorter. Shortening of TCRB CDR3s, moderate but significant, appeared in all four CD4+ subsets of Type 1 diabetes patients.

Deletions cut 3 bases from V and 3 bases from J, with 12 bases between. The V gene's germline CDR1 is SGHTA and CDR2 FQGNSA. The CDR3 sequence is 14 residues long. J is TRBJ2-7 and V is TRBV7-2; D remains unclear. Material for sequencing was central memory CD4+ T cells from blood. The sequence was collected from a man aged 25 to 40 with type 1 diabetes. The CDR3 region is CASSFGHLLYEQYF. The CDR3, as DNA: TGTGCCAGCAGCTTTGGTCATTTACTCTACGAGCAGTACTTC.